This T cell receptor (beta chain) originates from a study of identical twins. With 5 bases clipped from V and 5 bases from J, the junction kept 8 bases outside the gene matches. The CDR3 has 14 amino acids. Unique molecular identifiers were present on the cDNA, and a universal primer site came from template switching. TCRdb redid the calling of the 5' RACE reads with MiXCR, one entry per CDR3 protein. Of roughly 690,000 distinct CDR3 sequences in the sample, 21% were seen once. This clonotype was counted once. The antigen is unknown. Study-wide results and caveats: Fewer insertions characterized abundant cord blood beta clonotypes, whereas memory repertoires showed none.

This same sample was also taken into another study, of T cells expressing NK-cell markers. Per that paper: Sequenced donors, eight in total, included seven who were HCMV-seropositive and one who was seronegative. In roughly six donors, dominant CD3+CD56+NKG2C+ clonotypes ranked among the top 10 CD8+ clonotypes.

The TCR was taken from a woman aged 18-29 years in good health. The chain carries TRBV12-3 or TRBV12-4 and TRBJ2-5, with 7 nucleotides matching TRBD2. The sequenced sample consisted of PBMCs. DNA of the CDR3: TGTGCCAGCAGTAAGCTTATCGGGGGGGAGACCCAGTACTTC. It specifies CASSKLIGGETQYF.